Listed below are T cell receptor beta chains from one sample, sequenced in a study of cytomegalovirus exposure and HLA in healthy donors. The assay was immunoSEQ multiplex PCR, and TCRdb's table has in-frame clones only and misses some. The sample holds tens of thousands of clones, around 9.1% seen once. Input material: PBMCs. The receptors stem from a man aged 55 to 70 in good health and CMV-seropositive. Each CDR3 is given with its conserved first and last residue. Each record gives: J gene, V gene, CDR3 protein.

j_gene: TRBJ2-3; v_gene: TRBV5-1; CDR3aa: CASSQTSGRDTQYF
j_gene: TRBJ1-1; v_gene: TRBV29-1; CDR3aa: CSVDPGTEAFF
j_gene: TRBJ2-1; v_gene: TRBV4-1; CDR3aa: CASSQDPFYNEQFF
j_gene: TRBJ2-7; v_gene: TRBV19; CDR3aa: CASSMHAANYEQYF
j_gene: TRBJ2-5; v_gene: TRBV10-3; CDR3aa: CAISEGGSGGYETQYF
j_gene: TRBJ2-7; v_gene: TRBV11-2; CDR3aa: CASSFRDYSYEQYF
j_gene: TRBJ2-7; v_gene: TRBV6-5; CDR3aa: CASSYRGTYEQYF
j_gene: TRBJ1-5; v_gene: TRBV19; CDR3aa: CASSTSGTENSNQPQHF
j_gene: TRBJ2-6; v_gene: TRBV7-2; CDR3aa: CASSQRASGANVLTF
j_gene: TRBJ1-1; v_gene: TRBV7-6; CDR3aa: CASSYGGEPEAFF
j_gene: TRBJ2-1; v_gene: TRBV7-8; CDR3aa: CASRAGGGDGNEQFF
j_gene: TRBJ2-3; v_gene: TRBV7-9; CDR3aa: CASSLYRVTDTQYF
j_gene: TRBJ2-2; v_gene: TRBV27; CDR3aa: CASSSGQVSRTGELFF
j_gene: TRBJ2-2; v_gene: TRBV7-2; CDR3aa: CASRPLRESGELFF
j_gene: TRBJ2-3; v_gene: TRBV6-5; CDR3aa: CASSLGTSSSTDTQYF
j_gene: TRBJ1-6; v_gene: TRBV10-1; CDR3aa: CASSAAMDSPLHF
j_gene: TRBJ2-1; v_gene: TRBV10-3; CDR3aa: CAIRTGTGLEQFF
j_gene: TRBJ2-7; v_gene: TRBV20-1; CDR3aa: CSAVDYPEQYF
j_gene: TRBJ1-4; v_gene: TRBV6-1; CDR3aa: CASRLGQVNEKLFF
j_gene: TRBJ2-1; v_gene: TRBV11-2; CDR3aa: CASSLVGSRSEQFF
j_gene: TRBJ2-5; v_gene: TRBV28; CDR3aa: CASSVGLQKENQYF
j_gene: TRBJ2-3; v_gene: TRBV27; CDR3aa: CASSFWAGRQYF
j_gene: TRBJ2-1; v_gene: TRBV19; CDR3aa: CASSLDSSNEQFF
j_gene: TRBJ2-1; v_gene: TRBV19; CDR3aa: CASSLGTTNEQFF
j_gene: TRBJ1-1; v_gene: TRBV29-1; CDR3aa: CSVSPGTFF
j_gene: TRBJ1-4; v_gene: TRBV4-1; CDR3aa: CASSQEQGWEKLFF
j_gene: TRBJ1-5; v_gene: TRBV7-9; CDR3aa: CASSWSQGVSNQPQHF
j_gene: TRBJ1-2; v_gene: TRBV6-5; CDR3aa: CASSYSRSGGGYTF
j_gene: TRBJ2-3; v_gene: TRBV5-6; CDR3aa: CASSLGAFERGDTQYF
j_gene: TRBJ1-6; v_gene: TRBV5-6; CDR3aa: CASSLAGYGSPLHF
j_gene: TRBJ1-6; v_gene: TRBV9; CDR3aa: CASSVDRASSPLHF
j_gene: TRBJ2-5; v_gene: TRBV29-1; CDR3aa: CSVQRILETQYF
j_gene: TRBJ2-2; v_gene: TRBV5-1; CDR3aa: CASSLTYSNTGELFF
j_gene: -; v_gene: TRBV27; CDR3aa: CASSSPTLYEQYF
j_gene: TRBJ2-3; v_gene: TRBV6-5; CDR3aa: CASSTDRASTDTQYF
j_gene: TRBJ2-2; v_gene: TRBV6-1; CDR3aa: CASSGSRLGGELFF
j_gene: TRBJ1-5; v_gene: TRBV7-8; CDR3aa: CASTVGDRGISGNQPQHF
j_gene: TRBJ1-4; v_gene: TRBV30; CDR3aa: CAWSPYRQDKLFF
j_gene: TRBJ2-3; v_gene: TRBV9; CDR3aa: CASSVGDRDVDTQYF
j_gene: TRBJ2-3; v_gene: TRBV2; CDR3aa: CASSERGGGTTDTQYF
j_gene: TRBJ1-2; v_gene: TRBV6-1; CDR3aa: CASSEVAGGKGGYTF
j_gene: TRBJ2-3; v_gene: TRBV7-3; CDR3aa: CASSLPDNTDTQYF
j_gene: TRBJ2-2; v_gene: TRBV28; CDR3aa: CASIRQGANTGELFF
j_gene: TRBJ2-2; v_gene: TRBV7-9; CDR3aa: CASSDRGQSTGELFF
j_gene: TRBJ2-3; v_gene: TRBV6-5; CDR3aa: CASSWTSVTDTQYF
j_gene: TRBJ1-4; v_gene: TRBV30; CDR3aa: CAWGGQANEKLFF
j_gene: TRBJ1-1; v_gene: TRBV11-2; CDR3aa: CASSLPDTEAFF
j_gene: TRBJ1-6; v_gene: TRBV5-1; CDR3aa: CASSWESGGVYSPLHF
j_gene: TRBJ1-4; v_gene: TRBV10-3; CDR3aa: CAISEQVPPTNEKLFF
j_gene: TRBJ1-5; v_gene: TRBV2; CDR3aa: CASSDATYSNQPQHF
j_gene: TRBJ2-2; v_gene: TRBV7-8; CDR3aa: CASSLLAGGPGTGELFF
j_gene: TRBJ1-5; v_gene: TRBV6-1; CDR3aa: CAGASQGSNQPQHF
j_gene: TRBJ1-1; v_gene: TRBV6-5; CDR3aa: CASSRTGQVGTEAFF